This T cell receptor (beta chain) was recovered during a study of post-analysis software for immune sequencing data. In the study overall: Disease trajectories encompassed relapsing-remitting, secondary progressive and progressive-relapsing multiple sclerosis. Study-wide results and limits: The normalized Chao1 diversity of multiple sclerosis patients was significantly lower than that of controls. Patients used four to six TRBV segments, including TRBV5-6, TRBV5-1 and TRBV20-1, more often than controls. Samples from a shared batch, those prepared together, strongly co-clustered by F measure.

Concerning this clonotype: The antigen remains undetermined.

CDR3 length: 17 residues. Germline values: CDR1 SGDLS, CDR2 YYNGEE. J was trimmed by 1 base and V by 0 bases; bases with no gene match: 6. Carried by the TCR beta cDNA libraries were unique molecular identifiers. Each CDR3 protein gets one entry after TCRdb re-called the PCR reads with MiXCR. The sample records 450,000 to 650,000 distinct CDR3 sequences, roughly two fifths being singletons. Sequenced sample: blood. V is TRBV9 and J is TRBJ2-1; 8 bases match TRBD2. The source of this sequence is a girl aged 5-17 years with multiple sclerosis. The CDR3 region has the DNA TGTGCCAGCAGCGTAGTACCAGCGGGAGTTTCCTACAATGAGCAGTTCTTC. Its translation: CASSVVPAGVSYNEQFF.